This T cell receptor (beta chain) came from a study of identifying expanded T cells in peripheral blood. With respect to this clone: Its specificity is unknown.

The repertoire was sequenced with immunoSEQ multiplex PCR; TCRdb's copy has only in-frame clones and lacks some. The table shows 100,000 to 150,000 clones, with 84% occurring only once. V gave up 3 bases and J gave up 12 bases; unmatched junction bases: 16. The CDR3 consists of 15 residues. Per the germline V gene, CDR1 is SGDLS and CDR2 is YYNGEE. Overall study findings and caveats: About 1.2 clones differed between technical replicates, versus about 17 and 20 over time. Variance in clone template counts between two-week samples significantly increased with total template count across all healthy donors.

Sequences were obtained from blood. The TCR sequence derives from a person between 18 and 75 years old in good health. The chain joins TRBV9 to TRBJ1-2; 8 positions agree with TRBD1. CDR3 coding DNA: TGTGCCAGCAGCGCTGTAGCCGGGAAGACAGGGGAGAACACCTTC. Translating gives CASSAVAGKTGENTF.